Below, 10 T cell receptor beta chains from the same sample are listed, as sequenced in a study of CD8+ T cells in alopecia areata. cDNA serving as the sequencing template came from extracted, reverse transcribed RNA. Here immunoSEQ multiplex PCR was the method, and the copy in TCRdb shows in-frame clones only, minus some. In the table there are over 250,000 clones, 60% of which are singletons. This sample's treatment: oral pan-JAK inhibitor, 5-10 mg twice daily. The sample consisted of CD4+ T cells sorted from blood, taken around week 53, from a patient treated with tofacitinib. These receptors came from a human donor with alopecia areata.

This chain joins TRBV7-2 and TRBJ2-1, with TRBD1 matching over 7 bases. Per the germline V gene, CDR1 is SGHTA and CDR2 is FQGNSA. The CDR3 consists of 14 residues. V was pared by 5 bases and J by 4 bases, with 5 bases of the junction left unmatched. As DNA, the CDR3 is TGTGCCAGCAGCGGGGGACAGATATACAATGAGCAGTTCTTC. Amino acids: CASSGGQIYNEQFF.

The chain combines TRBV2 with TRBJ1-2; 7 bases agree with TRBD1. Losses at the gene ends were 10 bases for V and 7 bases for J; bases not matched to a gene: 6. The CDR3 is 11 residues long. Germline-derived CDR1 and CDR2 are SNHLY and FYNNEI. The CDR3 is CATRQGLGYTF. Here the CDR3 DNA reads TGTGCCACACGACAGGGCCTTGGCTACACCTTC. Full variable domain (missing parts from reference TRBV2 and TRBJ1-2): EPEVTQTPSHQVTQMGQEVILRCVPISNHLYFYWYRQILGQKVEFLVSFYNNEISEKSEIFDDQFSVERPDGSNFTLKIRSTKLEDSAMYFCATRQGLGYTFGSGTRLTVV.

The chain employs TRBV30 and TRBJ2-1, with TRBD2 matching over 7 bases. Germline assignment: CDR1 GTSNPN and CDR2 SVGIG (reference sequence). Trimming at V came to 1 base and at J to 11 bases, leaving 2 bases not matched to a gene. The CDR3 totals 11 residues. The DNA for the CDR3 is TGTGCCTGGAGTGGGGACTATAAGCAGTTCTTC. It yields the protein CAWSGDYKQFF.

This clone was found once. Other nucleotide sequences in the sample specify the same CDR3. The CDR3 sequence: CAWSVRDTEAFF. The DNA for the CDR3 is TGTGCCTGGAGTGTAAGGGACACTGAAGCTTTCTTT. The J gene is TRBJ1-1, the V gene TRBV30; D call uncertain. Trimming took 0 bases from V and 3 from J, leaving 5 bases between them. Germline CDR1 reads GTSNPN; CDR2 reads SVGIG (reference sequence). This CDR3 is built from 12 residues.

The chain recombines TRBV30 with TRBJ2-7; D ambiguous. The CDR3 is 14 amino acids. V was shortened by 2 bases and J by 3 bases, with 14 bases between the two germline ends. Germline V gene sequence: CDR1 GTSNPN, CDR2 SVGIG (reference sequence). The CDR3 sequence is CAWSSMGRNYEQYF. The CDR3 DNA sequence: TGTGCCTGGAGTTCGATGGGCAGGAACTACGAGCAGTACTTC.

CDR3 nucleotide sequence: TGTGCCAGCAGTGCCCAACTTAGCACAGATACGCAGTATTTT. It is translated as CASSAQLSTDTQYF. The chain employs TRBV2 and TRBJ2-3; D unclear. This CDR3 comprises 14 residues. V shed 4 bases and J shed 0 bases, with 8 bases lying between them. Germline lookup yields CDR1 SNHLY and CDR2 FYNNEI. The full variable domain, rest sourced from reference TRBV2 and TRBJ2-3, is EPEVTQTPSHQVTQMGQEVILRCVPISNHLYFYWYRQILGQKVEFLVSFYNNEISEKSEIFDDQFSVERPDGSNFTLKIRSTKLEDSAMYFCASSAQLSTDTQYFGPGTRLTVL.

V gene TRBV5-6 combines with J gene TRBJ2-1; D is ambiguous. The CDR3 runs 12 residues. Germline V gives CDR1 SGHDT, CDR2 YYEEEE. Trimming pared 0 bases from V and 9 bases from J, leaving 7 bases between. The CDR3, as DNA: TGTGCCAGCAGCTTGGCGATCGCTGAGCAGTTCTTC. Its protein is CASSLAIAEQFF. The entire variable domain, with the rest obtained from reference TRBV5-6 and TRBJ2-1, is as follows: DAGVTQSPTHLIKTRGQQVTLRCSPKSGHDTVSWYQQALGQGPQFIFQYYEEEERQRGNFPDRFSGHQFPNYSSELNVNALLLGDSALYLCASSLAIAEQFFGPGTRLTVL.

The chain couples TRBV25-1 to TRBJ2-7; 7 bases agree with TRBD2. The CDR3 runs 13 residues. Germline V lookup: CDR1 MGHDK, CDR2 SYGVNS. V lost 1 base to trimming and J lost 7 bases; unmatched junction nucleotides: 4. CDR3: CASSESGRVEQYF. The CDR3 DNA follows: TGTGCCAGCAGTGAATCAGGGAGGGTTGAGCAGTACTTC.

The chain combines TRBV4-3 with TRBJ2-7; the D is unclear. Germline V gives CDR1 LGHNA, CDR2 YSLEER. V was clipped by 0 bases and J by 0 bases, with 12 bases between them. The CDR3 length is 16 residues. Here the CDR3 DNA reads TGCGCCAGCAGCCAAGATTTCACCACCTCCTCCTACGAGCAGTACTTC. Translation gives CASSQDFTTSSYEQYF.

J is TRBJ1-6 and V is TRBV11-2; D is ambiguous. This CDR3 contains 17 residues. The ends were cut back, 3 bases at V and 0 bases at J, with 12 bases in the middle. Per germline, CDR1 SGHAT and CDR2 FQNNGV. The CDR3 reads CASSFPMVSSYNSPLHF. In DNA, the CDR3 is TGTGCCAGCAGCTTCCCGATGGTGAGCTCCTATAATTCACCCCTCCACTTT. Complete variable domain (other parts from reference TRBV11-2 and TRBJ1-6): EAGVAQSPRYKIIEKRQSVAFWCNPISGHATLYWYQQILGQGPKLLIQFQNNGVVDDSQLPKDRFSAERLKGVDSTLKIQPAKLEDSAVYLCASSFPMVSSYNSPLHFGNGTRLTVT.